The 4 T cell receptor beta chains given below trace back to one sample, sequenced in a study of graft-versus-host responses after intestinal transplantation. No antigen is known for these receptors. Sequencing used immunoSEQ multiplex PCR; TCRdb keeps in-frame clones, though not all of them. This sample has over 65,000 clones, with around 93% found just once. Sequenced here: unstimulated CD8+ T cells sorted from spleen or lymph node cells, sampled before transplant. The receptors derive from a human donor who was the organ donor for an intestinal transplant.

The rearrangement links TRBV29-1 to TRBJ2-7; possibly TRBD2 for D (5 bases). CDR1 and CDR2 (germline): SQVTM, ANQGSEA. The ends were cut back, 3 bases at V and 4 bases at J, with 13 bases in the middle. The CDR3 is made up of 13 amino acids. CDR3 nucleotides: TGCAGCGTTGATTCGTCCGGGGAATACGAGCAGTACTTC. Encoded protein: CSVDSSGEYEQYF.

This clone was counted once. This sequence joins TRBV10-1 and TRBJ2-2, with TRBD1 identical over 7 bases. The germline gives CDR1 WNHNN, CDR2 SYGVQD (reference sequence). The CDR3 is 17 residues long. J lost 8 bases, V lost 3 bases, and 15 bases had no gene match. The CDR3 DNA reads TGCGCCAGCAGTGATACTCCGACAGGGCGCCTCGATGGGGAGCTGTTTTTT. Translated, it gives CASSDTPTGRLDGELFF.

Only a few counts were recorded for this clone. V usage is TRBV7-9 and J usage is TRBJ2-3; TRBD2 matches at 9 bases. The V gene's germline CDR1 is SEHNR and CDR2 FQNEAQ (reference sequence). CDR3 length equals 17 residues. Unmatched junction bases numbered 19, after V lost 5 bases and J lost 10 bases. The CDR3 protein is CASSPLRLAGLYGAQYF. The CDR3 nucleotides read TGTGCCAGCAGCCCGCTCAGGCTAGCGGGGTTGTATGGTGCGCAGTATTTT.

V is TRBV7-9 and J is TRBJ2-1; D might be TRBD2 (6 bases). The CDR3 runs 15 residues. Germline values: CDR1 SEHNR, CDR2 FQNEAQ (reference sequence). V was trimmed by 2 bases and J by 7 bases, leaving 15 bases between them. This CDR3 reads CASSLPPGGDNEQFF. The CDR3 DNA follows: TGTGCCAGCAGCTTACCCCCCGGGGGTGATAATGAGCAGTTCTTC.